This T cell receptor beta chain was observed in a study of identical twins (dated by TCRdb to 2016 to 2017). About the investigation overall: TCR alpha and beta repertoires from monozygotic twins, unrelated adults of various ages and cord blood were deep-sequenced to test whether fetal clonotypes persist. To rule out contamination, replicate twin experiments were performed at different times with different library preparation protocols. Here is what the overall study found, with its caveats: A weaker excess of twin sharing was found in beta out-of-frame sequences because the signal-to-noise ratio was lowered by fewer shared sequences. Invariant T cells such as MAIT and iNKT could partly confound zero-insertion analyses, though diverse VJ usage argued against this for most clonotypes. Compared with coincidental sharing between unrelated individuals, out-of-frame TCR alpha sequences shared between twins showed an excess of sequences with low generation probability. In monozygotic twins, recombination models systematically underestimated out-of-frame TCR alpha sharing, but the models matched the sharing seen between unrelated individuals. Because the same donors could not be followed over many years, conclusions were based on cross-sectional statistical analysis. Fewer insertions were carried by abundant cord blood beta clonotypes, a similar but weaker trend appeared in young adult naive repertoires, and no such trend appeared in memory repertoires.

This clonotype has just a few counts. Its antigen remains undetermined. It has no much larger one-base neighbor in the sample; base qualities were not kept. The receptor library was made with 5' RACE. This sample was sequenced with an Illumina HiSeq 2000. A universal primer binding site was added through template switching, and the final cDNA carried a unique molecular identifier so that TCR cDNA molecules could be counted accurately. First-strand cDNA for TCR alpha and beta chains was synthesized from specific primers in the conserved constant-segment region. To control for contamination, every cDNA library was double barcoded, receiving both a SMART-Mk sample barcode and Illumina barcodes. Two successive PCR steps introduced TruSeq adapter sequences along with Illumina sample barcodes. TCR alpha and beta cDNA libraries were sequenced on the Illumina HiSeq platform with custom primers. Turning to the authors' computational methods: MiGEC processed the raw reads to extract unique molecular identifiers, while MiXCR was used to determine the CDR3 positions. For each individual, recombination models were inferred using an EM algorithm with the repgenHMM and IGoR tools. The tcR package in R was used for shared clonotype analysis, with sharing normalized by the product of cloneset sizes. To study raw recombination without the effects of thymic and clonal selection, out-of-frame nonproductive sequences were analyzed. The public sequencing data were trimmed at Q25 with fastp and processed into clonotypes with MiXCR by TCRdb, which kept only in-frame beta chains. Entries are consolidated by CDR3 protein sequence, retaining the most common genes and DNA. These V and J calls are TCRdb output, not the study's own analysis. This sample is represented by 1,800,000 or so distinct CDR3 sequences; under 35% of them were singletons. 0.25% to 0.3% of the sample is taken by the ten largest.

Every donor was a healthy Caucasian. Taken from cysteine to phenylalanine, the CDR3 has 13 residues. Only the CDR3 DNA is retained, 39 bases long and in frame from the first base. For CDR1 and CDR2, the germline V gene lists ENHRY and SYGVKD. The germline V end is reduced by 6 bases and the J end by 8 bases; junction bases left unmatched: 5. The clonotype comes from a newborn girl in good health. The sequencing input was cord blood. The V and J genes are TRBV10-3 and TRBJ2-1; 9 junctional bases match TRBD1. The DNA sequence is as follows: TGTGCCATCAGAGGGACAGGGAGTCATGAGCAGTTCTTC. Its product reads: CAIRGTGSHEQFF.